Listed below are T cell receptor beta chains from one sample, sequenced in a study of cytotoxic CD8 clonotypes in ibrutinib-treated CLL. The data were produced by immunoSEQ multiplex PCR, yet TCRdb's version contains in-frame clones alone and is incomplete. The sample comprises nearly 50,000 clones, roughly three fifths of which are singletons, and about 27% rests with the top ten. This sample comprised PBMCs, obtained after 24 months of ibrutinib treatment. These receptors were taken from a human donor with chronic lymphocytic leukemia. Each CDR3 is given with its conserved first and last residue. The order of the fields is J gene, D gene, V gene, clone size, CDR3 protein, CDR3 DNA. A D gene is named only where the DNA matches it firmly. For some rows the clone size is stated as once, few or many, or as a class when expanded; others skip it.

TRBJ2-3,-,TRBV7-6,many,CASSSQRGQAQYF,TGTGCCAGCAGCTCCCAGCGGGGACAGGCGCAGTATTTT
TRBJ1-1,-,TRBV6-5,few,CASTIEAFF,TGTGCCAGCACGATTGAAGCTTTCTTT
TRBJ2-3,-,TRBV6-4,-,CASSDPLFPDTQYF,TGTGCCAGCAGTGACCCCCTTTTCCCAGATACGCAGTATTTT
TRBJ2-2,TRBD2,TRBV5-1,-,CASSLGVGGTTGELFF,TGCGCCAGCAGCTTGGGAGTCGGGGGGACCACCGGGGAGCTGTTTTTT
TRBJ2-1,-,TRBV19,-,CASSTSITDNEQFF,TGTGCCAGTAGTACCAGTATAACCGACAATGAGCAGTTCTTC
TRBJ2-7,-,TRBV4-2,-,CASSRGQAYEQYF,TGTGCCAGCAGCCGGGGCCAGGCCTACGAGCAGTACTTC
TRBJ1-3,-,TRBV5-1,-,CASSLVGRGNTIYF,TGCGCCAGCAGCTTGGTGGGGCGAGGAAACACCATATATTTT
TRBJ1-6,-,TRBV6-6,few,CATSEPLSPLHF,TGTGCCACCTCCGAGCCCCTTTCACCCCTCCACTTT
TRBJ1-2,-,TRBV5-1,-,CASRRDTDGYTF,TGCGCCAGCAGGCGGGACACAGATGGCTACACCTTC
TRBJ2-1,-,TRBV25-1,-,CASSRRTVAGDEQFF,TGTGCCAGCAGTCGTCGGACAGTGGCGGGTGATGAGCAGTTCTTC
TRBJ2-1,-,TRBV5-1,-,CASSPAGNEQFF,TGCGCCAGCAGCCCCGCGGGGAATGAGCAGTTCTTC
TRBJ2-7,-,TRBV4-1,-,CASSQDRVRQSFYEQYF,TGCGCCAGCAGCCAAGATCGTGTAAGGCAGAGTTTCTACGAGCAGTACTTC
TRBJ2-7,-,TRBV10-2,-,CASSGTRGRYEQYF,TGCGCCAGCAGTGGGACCCGGGGCAGATACGAGCAGTACTTC
TRBJ2-7,-,TRBV11-2,-,CASNSQRAGEQYF,TGTGCCAGTAACTCTCAGAGGGCGGGCGAGCAGTACTTC
TRBJ1-1,-,TRBV5-1,-,CASSLSGRGAANTEAFF,TGCGCCAGCAGCTTATCGGGGCGAGGGGCAGCGAACACTGAAGCTTTCTTT
TRBJ2-3,-,TRBV11-2,-,CASSSRIAGGDTQYF,TGTGCCAGCAGCTCCCGGATTGCTGGGGGAGATACGCAGTATTTT
TRBJ2-7,TRBD1,TRBV29-1,-,CSAGTGSSSYEQYF,TGCAGCGCCGGGACAGGGTCAAGCTCCTACGAGCAGTACTTC
TRBJ2-3,-,TRBV5-1,-,CASNENPSTDTQYF,TGCGCCAGCAACGAGAACCCTAGCACAGATACGCAGTATTTT
TRBJ1-5,TRBD1,TRBV4-1,-,CASSQDPTGAYQPQHF,TGCGCCAGCAGCCAAGATCCAACAGGGGCATATCAGCCCCAGCATTTT
TRBJ2-1,-,TRBV29-1,-,CSVGNGVSYNEQFF,TGCAGCGTTGGAAATGGAGTCTCCTACAATGAGCAGTTCTTC
TRBJ2-7,TRBD1,TRBV5-1,-,CASSSSGTAYEQYF,TGCGCCAGCAGCTCATCCGGGACAGCCTACGAGCAGTACTTC
TRBJ2-5,-,TRBV9,few,CASSPRTAVSETQYF,TGTGCCAGCAGCCCCCGGACAGCCGTATCGGAGACCCAGTACTTC
TRBJ1-4,TRBD1,TRBV6-5,-,CASRERGLGEKLFF,TGTGCCAGCAGGGAAAGGGGGCTAGGCGAAAAACTGTTTTTT
TRBJ2-7,-,TRBV11-1,medium-sized,CASGLGARSYEQYF,TGTGCCAGCGGTTTAGGGGCACGCTCCTACGAGCAGTACTTC
TRBJ2-3,-,TRBV9,-,CASSVTSTNVKTSTDTQYF,TGTGCCAGCAGCGTCACCTCAACTAATGTGAAGACTAGCACAGATACGCAGTATTTT
TRBJ2-1,-,TRBV5-8,-,CASSKDKFF,TGTGCCAGCAGCAAAGACAAGTTCTTC
TRBJ1-5,-,TRBV19,-,CASSIGSTDNQPQHF,TGTGCCAGTAGTATAGGCAGCACGGATAATCAGCCCCAGCATTTT
TRBJ1-5,-,TRBV5-8,-,CASSRWFGSNQPQHF,TGTGCCAGCAGCCGGTGGTTTGGTAGCAATCAGCCCCAGCATTTT
TRBJ2-7,TRBD1,TRBV20-1,-,CSAPHLGQERF,TGCAGTGCCCCCCATCTCGGACAGGAACGGTTC
TRBJ2-3,-,TRBV4-2,-,CASSQDYTSTDTQYF,TGTGCCAGCAGCCAAGATTATACTAGCACAGATACGCAGTATTTT
TRBJ1-2,-,TRBV19,-,CASSPSTGYGYTF,TGTGCCAGTAGTCCATCGACGGGCTATGGCTACACCTTC
TRBJ1-1,-,TRBV27,-,CASSLRDNGNTEAFF,TGTGCCAGCAGTTTAAGGGACAATGGGAACACTGAAGCTTTCTTT
TRBJ2-1,TRBD2,TRBV28,-,CASSHLAGVIPHEQFF,TGTGCCAGCAGTCACCTAGCGGGGGTGATTCCCCATGAGCAGTTCTTC
TRBJ2-3,-,TRBV15,once,CATSRREGPRTDTQYF,TGTGCCACCAGCAGAAGGGAAGGGCCTCGCACAGATACGCAGTATTTT
TRBJ2-7,-,TRBV10-2,few,CASSEASSGKQYF,TGCGCCAGCAGTGAGGCCTCGTCAGGCAAGCAGTACTTC